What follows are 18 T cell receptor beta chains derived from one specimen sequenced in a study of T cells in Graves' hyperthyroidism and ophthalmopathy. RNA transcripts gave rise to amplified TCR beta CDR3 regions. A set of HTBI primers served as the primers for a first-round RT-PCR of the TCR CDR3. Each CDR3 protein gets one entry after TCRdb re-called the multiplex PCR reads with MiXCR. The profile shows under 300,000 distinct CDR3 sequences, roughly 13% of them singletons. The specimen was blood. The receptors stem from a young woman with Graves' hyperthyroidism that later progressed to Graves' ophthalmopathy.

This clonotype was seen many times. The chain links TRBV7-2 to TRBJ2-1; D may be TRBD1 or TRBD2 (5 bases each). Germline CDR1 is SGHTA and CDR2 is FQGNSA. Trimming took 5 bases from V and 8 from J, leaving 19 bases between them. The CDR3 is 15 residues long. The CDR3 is CASSDPGTPEDEQFF. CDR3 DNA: TGTGCCAGCAGCGACCCCGGGACGCCAGAAGATGAGCAGTTCTTC. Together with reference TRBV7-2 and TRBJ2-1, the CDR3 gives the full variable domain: GAGVSQSPSNKVTEKGKDVELRCDPISGHTALYWYRQSLGQGLEFLIYFQGNSAPDKSGLPSDRFSAERTGGSVSTLTIQRTQQEDSAVYLCASSDPGTPEDEQFFGPGTRLTVL.

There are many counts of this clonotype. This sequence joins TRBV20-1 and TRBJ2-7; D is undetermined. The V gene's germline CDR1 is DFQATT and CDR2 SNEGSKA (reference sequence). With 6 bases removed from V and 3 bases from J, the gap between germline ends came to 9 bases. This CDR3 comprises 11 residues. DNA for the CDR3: TGCAGTGCCGCGACACACTACGAGCAGTACTTC. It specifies CSAATHYEQYF.

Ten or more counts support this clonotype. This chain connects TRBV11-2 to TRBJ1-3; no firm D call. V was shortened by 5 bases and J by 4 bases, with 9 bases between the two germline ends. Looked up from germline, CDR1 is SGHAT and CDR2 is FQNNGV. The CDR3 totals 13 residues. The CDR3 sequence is CASSERTGNTIYF. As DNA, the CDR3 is TGTGCCAGCAGCGAGCGGACGGGAAACACCATATATTTT.

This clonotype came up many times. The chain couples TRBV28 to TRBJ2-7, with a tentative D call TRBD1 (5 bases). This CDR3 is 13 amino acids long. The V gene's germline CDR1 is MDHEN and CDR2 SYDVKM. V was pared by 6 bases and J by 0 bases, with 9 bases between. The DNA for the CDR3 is TGTGCCAGCAGCCAGACAGCCTCCTACGAGCAGTACTTC. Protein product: CASSQTASYEQYF.

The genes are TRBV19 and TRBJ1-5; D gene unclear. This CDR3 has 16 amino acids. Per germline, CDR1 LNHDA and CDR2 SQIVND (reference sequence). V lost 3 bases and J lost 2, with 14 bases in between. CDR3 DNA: TGTGCCAGTAGTATTCGGCAGGCAGGTGGCAATCAGCCCCAGCATTTT. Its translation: CASSIRQAGGNQPQHF.

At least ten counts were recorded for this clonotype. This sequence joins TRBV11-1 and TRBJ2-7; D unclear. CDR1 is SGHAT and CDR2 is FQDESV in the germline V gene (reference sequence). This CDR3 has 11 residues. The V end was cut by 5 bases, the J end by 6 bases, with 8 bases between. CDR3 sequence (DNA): TGTGCCAGCAGCCGGGCCTCCGAGCAGTACTTC. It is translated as CASSRASEQYF.

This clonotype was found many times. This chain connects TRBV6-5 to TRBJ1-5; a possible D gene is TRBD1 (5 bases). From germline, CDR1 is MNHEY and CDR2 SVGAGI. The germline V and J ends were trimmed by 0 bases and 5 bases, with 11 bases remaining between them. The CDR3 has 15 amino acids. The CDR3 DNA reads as TGTGCCAGCAGTTACTCGAGGCAGGGAGATCAGCCCCAGCATTTT. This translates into CASSYSRQGDQPQHF.

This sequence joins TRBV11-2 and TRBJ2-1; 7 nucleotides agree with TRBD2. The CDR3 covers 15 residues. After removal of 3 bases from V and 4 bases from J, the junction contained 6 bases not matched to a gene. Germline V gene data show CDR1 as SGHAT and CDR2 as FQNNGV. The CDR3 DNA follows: TGTGCCAGCAGCTTTGGCGCGGGGGATTACAATGAGCAGTTCTTC. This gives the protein CASSFGAGDYNEQFF.

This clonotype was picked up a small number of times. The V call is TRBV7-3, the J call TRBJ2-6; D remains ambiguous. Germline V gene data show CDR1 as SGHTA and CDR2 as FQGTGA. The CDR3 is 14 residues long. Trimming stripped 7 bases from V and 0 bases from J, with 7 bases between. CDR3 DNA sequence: TGTGCCAGCAAGGAAACCTCTGGGGCCAACGTCCTGACTTTC. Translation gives CASKETSGANVLTF.

The CDR3 region has the DNA TGTGCCACCAGCAGAGATTTGTCGGGAGAAGAGACCCAGTACTTC. This translates into CATSRDLSGEETQYF. The chain employs TRBV15 and TRBJ2-5; D possibly corresponds to TRBD2 (6 bases). V was trimmed by 0 bases and J by 3 bases, leaving 11 bases between them. The CDR3 has 15 amino acids. CDR1 and CDR2 (germline): LNHNV, YYDKDF (reference sequence).

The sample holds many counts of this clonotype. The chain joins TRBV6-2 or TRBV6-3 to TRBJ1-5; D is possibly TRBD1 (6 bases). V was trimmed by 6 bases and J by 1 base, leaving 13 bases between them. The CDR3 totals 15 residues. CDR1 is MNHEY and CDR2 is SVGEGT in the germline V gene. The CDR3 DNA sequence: TGTGCCAGCAGCCCAGGGGCAGGGAGCAATCAGCCCCAGCATTTT. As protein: CASSPGAGSNQPQHF.

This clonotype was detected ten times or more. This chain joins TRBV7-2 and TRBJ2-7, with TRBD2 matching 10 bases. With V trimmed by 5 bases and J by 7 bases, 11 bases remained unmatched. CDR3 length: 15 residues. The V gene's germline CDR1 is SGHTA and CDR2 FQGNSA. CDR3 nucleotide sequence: TGTGCCAGCAGCCCCATAGCGGGAGGAACGGGAGAGCAGTACTTC. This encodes CASSPIAGGTGEQYF. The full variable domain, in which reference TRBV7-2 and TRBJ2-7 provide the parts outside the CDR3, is GAGVSQSPSNKVTEKGKDVELRCDPISGHTALYWYRQSLGQGLEFLIYFQGNSAPDKSGLPSDRFSAERTGGSVSTLTIQRTQQEDSAVYLCASSPIAGGTGEQYFGPGTRLTVT.

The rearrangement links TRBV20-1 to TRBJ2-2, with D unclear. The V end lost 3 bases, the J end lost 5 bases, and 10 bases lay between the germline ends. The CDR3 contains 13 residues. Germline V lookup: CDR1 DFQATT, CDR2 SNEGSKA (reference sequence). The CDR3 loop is CSASPGYTGELFF. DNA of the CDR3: TGCAGTGCTAGTCCGGGTTATACCGGGGAGCTGTTTTTT.

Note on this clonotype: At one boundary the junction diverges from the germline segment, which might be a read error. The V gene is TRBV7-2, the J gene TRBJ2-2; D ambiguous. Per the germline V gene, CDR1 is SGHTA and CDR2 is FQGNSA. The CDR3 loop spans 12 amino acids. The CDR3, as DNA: TGTGTCAGCAGCTTGGAAATCGGGGAGCTGTTTTTT. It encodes CVSSLEIGELFF.

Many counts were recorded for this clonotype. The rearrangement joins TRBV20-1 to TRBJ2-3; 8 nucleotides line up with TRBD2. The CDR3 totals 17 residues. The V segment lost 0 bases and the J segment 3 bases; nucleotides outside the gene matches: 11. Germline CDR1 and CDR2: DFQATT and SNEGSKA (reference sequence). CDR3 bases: TGCAGTGCTAGAGATGACGTGCGCGGGAGGAGGACAGATACGCAGTATTTT. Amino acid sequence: CSARDDVRGRRTDTQYF.

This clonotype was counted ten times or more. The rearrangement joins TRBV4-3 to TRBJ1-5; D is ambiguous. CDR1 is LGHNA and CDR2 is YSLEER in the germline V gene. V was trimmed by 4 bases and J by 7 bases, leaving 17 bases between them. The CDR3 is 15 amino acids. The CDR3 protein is CASSPETSSGQPQHF. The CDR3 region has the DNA TGCGCCAGCAGCCCAGAGACGAGTTCTGGGCAGCCCCAGCATTTT.

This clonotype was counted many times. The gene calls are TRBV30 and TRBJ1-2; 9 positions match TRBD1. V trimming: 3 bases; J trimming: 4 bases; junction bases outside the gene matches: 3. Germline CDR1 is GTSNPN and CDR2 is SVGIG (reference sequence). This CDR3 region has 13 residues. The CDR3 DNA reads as TGTGCCTGGAGGGGACAGGGCTTCTATGGCTACACCTTC. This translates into CAWRGQGFYGYTF.

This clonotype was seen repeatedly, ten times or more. Written as DNA, the CDR3 is TGCAGTGCGCCCCCTAGCGGGAGATCGGACGAGCAGTACTTC. This codes for CSAPPSGRSDEQYF. V and J are TRBV20-1 and TRBJ2-7; the match to TRBD2 covers 10 bases. Germline CDR1 DFQATT, CDR2 SNEGSKA (reference sequence). Trimming cost V 6 bases and J 5 bases; bases outside gene matches: 10. CDR3 length: 14 amino acids.